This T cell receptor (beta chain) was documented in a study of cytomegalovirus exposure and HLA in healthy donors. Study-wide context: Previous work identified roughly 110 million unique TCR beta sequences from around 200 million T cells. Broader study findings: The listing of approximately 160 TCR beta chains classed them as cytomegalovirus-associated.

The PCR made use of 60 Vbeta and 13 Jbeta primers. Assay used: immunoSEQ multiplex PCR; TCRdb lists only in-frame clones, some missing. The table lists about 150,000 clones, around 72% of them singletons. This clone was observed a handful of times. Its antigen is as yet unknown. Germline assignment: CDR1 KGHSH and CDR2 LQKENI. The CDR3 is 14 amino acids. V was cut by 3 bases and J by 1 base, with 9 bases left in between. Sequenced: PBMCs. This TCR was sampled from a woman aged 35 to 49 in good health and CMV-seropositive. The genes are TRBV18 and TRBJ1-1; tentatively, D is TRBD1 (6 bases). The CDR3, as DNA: TGTGCCAGCTCACCGGGACAATCGAACACTGAAGCTTTCTTT. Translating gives CASSPGQSNTEAFF.